These 5 T cell receptor beta chains were all obtained from the same sample, sequenced in a study of T cell responses to AZD1222 COVID-19 vaccine. Method: immunoSEQ multiplex PCR; TCRdb's copy keeps in-frame clones and lacks some. Counted here are more than 150,000 clones, approximately 91% occurring once; the ten biggest clones make up around 3.7%. This specimen consisted of peripheral blood, obtained 28 days after the second AZD1222 dose. The receptor source for this set is an adult who received the AZD1222 COVID-19 vaccine.

V usage is TRBV5-1 and J usage is TRBJ1-2; 11 bases fit TRBD1. Trimming at V came to 4 bases and at J to 4 bases, leaving 6 bases not matched to a gene. This CDR3 is 15 amino acids long. In germline, CDR1 is SGHRS, CDR2 YFSETQ. The CDR3 coding sequence is TGCGCCAGCAGCCCCGGACAGGGGGCCAGCTATGGCTACACCTTC. Translation gives CASSPGQGASYGYTF. The full variable domain, completed using reference TRBV5-1 and TRBJ1-2, is KAGVTQTPRYLIKTRGQQVTLSCSPISGHRSVSWYQQTPGQGLQFLFEYFSETQRNKGNFPGRFSGRQFSNSRSEMNVSTLELGDSALYLCASSPGQGASYGYTFGSGTRLTVV.

This clone was picked up one time. The chain employs TRBV4-1 and TRBJ2-1; 11 nucleotides align to TRBD2. Germline V gene sequence: CDR1 MGHRA, CDR2 YSYEKL. The CDR3 length is 16 residues. With V trimmed by 3 bases and J by 5 bases, 6 bases remained unmatched. The CDR3 DNA reads TGCGCCAGCAGCCACCCGACTAGCGGGAAAGACAATGAGCAGTTCTTC. Its protein is CASSHPTSGKDNEQFF.

V and J are TRBV5-1 and TRBJ2-3; D not resolved. The germline V gene encodes CDR1 SGHRS and CDR2 YFSETQ. Trimming removed 4 bases from V and 2 bases from J, with 11 bases in between. There are 14 residues in the CDR3. CDR3: CASSPRTDTDTQYF. The CDR3 DNA reads TGCGCCAGCAGCCCCCGGACGGACACAGATACGCAGTATTTT.

The chain has TRBV6-5 and TRBJ2-3, with a possible D match to TRBD1 (5 bases). The CDR3 has 16 amino acids. V dropped 4 bases and J dropped 1 base, with 15 bases sitting between them. Germline CDR1 and CDR2: MNHEY and SVGAGI. CDR3 DNA: TGTGCCAGCAGTTCGCTGGGGCCCTGGGGCACAGATACGCAGTATTTT. Its protein is CASSSLGPWGTDTQYF.

The chain is built from TRBV7-9 and TRBJ2-3, with 13 bases lining up with TRBD2. V dropped 5 bases and J dropped 0; count of bases not matched to a gene: 8. The length of the CDR3 is 18 residues. Germline-derived CDR1 and CDR2 are SEHNR and FQNEAQ (reference sequence). The CDR3 coding sequence is TGTGCCAGCAGCGGGGGACTAGCGGGGTCGTGGAGCACAGATACGCAGTATTTT. It translates to CASSGGLAGSWSTDTQYF.